Listed below are T cell receptor beta chains from one sample, sequenced in a study of shared clonotypes between healthy human individuals. The method was immunoSEQ multiplex PCR; TCRdb's version includes in-frame clones alone and lacks a portion of them. The profile shows just over 2,000,000 clones, roughly 94% of them singletons. Input material: naive CD8+ T cells sorted from blood. The receptors were sampled from a young man in good health. CDR3s include the opening cysteine and the closing phenylalanine or tryptophan. The order of the fields is D gene, clone size, V gene, J gene, CDR3 protein, CDR3 DNA. D genes are given only for firm matches. A clone size is listed for some rows: how often the clone was seen (once, few, many), or a class if it is expanded.

NA	NA	TRBV5-1	TRBJ2-7	CASSLLGGTYEQYF	TGCGCCAGCAGCTTGTTGGGGGGAACCTACGAGCAGTACTTC
NA	NA	TRBV11-2	TRBJ2-7	CASSLRPNYEQYF	TGTGCCAGCAGCTTAAGACCCAATTACGAGCAGTACTTC
NA	few	TRBV25-1	TRBJ1-2	CASSESETLYGYTF	TGTGCCAGCAGTGAATCAGAAACGCTCTATGGCTACACCTTC
NA	NA	TRBV9	TRBJ2-7	CASSGGSRTASYEQYF	TGTGCCAGCAGCGGCGGATCCCGGACAGCGTCCTACGAGCAGTACTTC
NA	NA	TRBV6-1	TRBJ2-7	CASSQGTWPYEQYF	TGTGCCAGCAGCCAGGGGACTTGGCCCTACGAGCAGTACTTC
NA	NA	TRBV10-2	TRBJ2-1	CASSEGGYYNEQFF	TGCGCCAGCAGTGAGGGGGGATACTACAATGAGCAGTTCTTC
NA	NA	TRBV11-2	TRBJ1-1	CASNVGWADTEAFF	TGTGCCAGCAACGTGGGGTGGGCGGACACTGAAGCTTTCTTT
NA	NA	TRBV9	TRBJ2-7	CASSVEGGNYEQYF	TGTGCCAGCAGCGTAGAGGGCGGGAACTACGAGCAGTACTTC
TRBD1	NA	TRBV28	TRBJ2-1	CASSPAPTTGPYNEQFF	TGTGCCAGCAGCCCCGCCCCCACGACAGGGCCGTACAATGAGCAGTTCTTC
NA	once	TRBV6-1	TRBJ1-2	CASGGGVGYGYTF	TGTGCCAGCGGAGGAGGGGTAGGCTATGGCTACACCTTC
NA	NA	TRBV7-2	TRBJ2-2	CASSQVGRGFGELFF	TGTGCCAGCAGTCAAGTCGGGAGAGGTTTCGGGGAGCTGTTTTTT
TRBD2	NA	TRBV4-2	TRBJ2-2	CASSQAALAGRNTGELFF	TGTGCCAGCAGCCAAGCCGCCCTAGCGGGCAGGAACACCGGGGAGCTGTTTTTT
NA	NA	TRBV4-3	TRBJ1-1	CASSQEEGYTEAFF	TGCGCCAGCAGCCAAGAAGAGGGATACACTGAAGCTTTCTTT
NA	NA	TRBV4-1	TRBJ2-7	CASSQDGEGSYEQYF	TGCGCCAGCAGCCAAGACGGAGAGGGTTCCTACGAGCAGTACTTC
NA	NA	TRBV6-5	TRBJ1-2	CASTHGTGDYGYTF	TGTGCCAGCACCCACGGGACCGGGGACTATGGCTACACCTTC
NA	NA	TRBV5-1	TRBJ2-2	CASSLVGAFATGELFF	TGCGCCAGCAGCTTGGTAGGGGCCTTCGCCACCGGGGAGCTGTTTTTT
NA	NA	TRBV5-1	TRBJ2-3	CASSFFNMSIPEYF	TGCGCCAGCAGCTTCTTCAACATGTCGATCCCGGAGTATTTT
TRBD2	once	TRBV11-1	TRBJ2-1	CASSPPGGAYNEQFF	TGTGCCAGCAGCCCCCCCGGGGGGGCCTACAATGAGCAGTTCTTC
NA	NA	TRBV9	TRBJ1-1	CASSRGNGNTEAFF	TGTGCCAGCAGTAGGGGCAATGGGAACACTGAAGCTTTCTTT
TRBD2	NA	TRBV2	TRBJ2-2	CASTRLAGNTGELFF	TGTGCCAGCACACGACTAGCGGGGAACACCGGGGAGCTGTTTTTT
TRBD1	NA	TRBV5-4	TRBJ1-1	CASNHGTVQNTEAFF	TGTGCCAGCAACCATGGGACAGTACAGAACACTGAAGCTTTCTTT
NA	NA	TRBV10-1	TRBJ2-7	CASSETSSYEQYF	TGCGCCAGCAGTGAAACCAGCTCCTACGAGCAGTACTTC
NA	NA	TRBV6-5	TRBJ2-3	CASSYGPGTDTQYF	TGTGCCAGCAGTTATGGGCCGGGCACAGATACGCAGTATTTT
TRBD1	NA	TRBV19	TRBJ2-3	CASSQGADPDTQYF	TGTGCCAGTAGTCAGGGGGCAGACCCAGATACGCAGTATTTT
NA	NA	TRBV2	TRBJ2-5	CASRADSQETQYF	TGTGCCAGCAGGGCTGACAGCCAAGAGACCCAGTACTTC
TRBD2	NA	TRBV2	TRBJ2-1	CASSVIPFTSGGNNEQFF	TGTGCCAGCAGTGTGATACCCTTTACTAGCGGGGGTAACAATGAGCAGTTCTTC
NA	few	TRBV30	TRBJ2-7	CAWSGVGPQYF	TGTGCCTGGAGTGGGGTGGGCCCGCAGTACTTC